The sequence of this TCR beta chain was determined in a study of T cell responses to AZD1222 COVID-19 vaccine (dated by TCRdb to about 2021). For the study in its entirety: TCR sequencing was performed for more than 230 trial participants, of whom 200 to 210 were given two doses of AZD1222 and around 26 were given two doses of MenACWY control vaccine. Trial participants were enrolled by age into subgroups of 18-55, 56-69 and 70-plus years, and about 150, 27 and 61 TCR-sequenced participants, respectively, were included in these subgroups. Overall study results and their limits: Conclusions about previously exposed vaccinees were limited because only a handful of AZD1222 recipients were SARS-CoV-2 seropositive at baseline. CD4 TCRs associated with the vaccine covered the entire spike protein, and the dominant responses were in regions 160-218 and 743-854. A significant rise in spike-specific TCR breadth and depth was observed after two AZD1222 doses relative to day 0 and relative to MenACWY recipients. In the small 56-69-year group, the increase in depth fell short of significance, most likely because of low power. Reportedly, close to half of the unique spike-specific TCRs recognized epitopes lying outside the regions that are mutated in the B.1.351 and B.1.1.7 variants. Because no day 14 peak-response samples were available, repertoires were characterized only after the peak T cell response. Most participants were white British and females outnumbered males, and the authors suggested that clonal diversity may have been underestimated.

The CDR3 regions of human TCRbeta chains were analyzed by immunosequencing. The authors' analysis ran thus. TCRs in the repertoires were compared against a reference library of SARS-CoV-2-specific TCRs that had been generated with the MIRA antigen-specificity platform. Breadth meant the fraction of unique TCRs that were SARS-CoV-2-associated, whereas depth meant the fraction of total T cells that were SARS-CoV-2-associated. Using the MIRA data, every spike-specific TCR was mapped to the spike region that the TCR reacted to and assigned to either a CD4 or a CD8 class. Log10-transformed breadth and depth values were compared by one-way ANOVA with Sidak's multiple comparisons tests. What TCRdb holds here is the immuneACCESS table cut down to in-frame rearrangements. Part of the clones is not present; checked against another copy, under half of the missing clones reflect an unresolved V gene, and the others are unexplained. V and J calls and clone size come straight from that table; D and trimming were deduced from the DNA. In this sample the table shows about 110,000 clones, over 85% of which occur a single time. Of the sample, roughly 3.2% is held by the ten largest clones.

A word on this clone: Its antigen is not yet known. No quality values exist for individual bases; no much larger clone is one base distant.

V is clipped by 2 bases and J by 4 bases, and the sequence between their germline boundaries is 9 bases long. The CDR3 has 15 amino acids, counting the end cysteine and phenylalanine. Of the read, only the CDR3 DNA is kept; its 45 bases are in frame from base 1. From the germline V gene, CDR1 is MDHEN and CDR2 is SYDVKM. The label giving this sample's time point can be read as: baseline before first vaccination. What this sample's treatment or condition label stands for: meningococcal conjugate vaccine given as trial control. The vaccinee samples were drawn from two UK trials, COV001 and COV002, one of which was a single-blind randomized controlled phase 2/3 trial testing AZD1222 (ChAdOx1 nCoV-19) in healthy adults. For TCRbeta chain sequencing, PBMC samples from trial participants were taken at day 0 and at day 28 after the second dose.

This TCR was recovered from an adult in good health. Sequencing was performed on peripheral blood, taken on day 0 of MenACWY control vaccination. The sequence joins TRBV28 to TRBJ1-6; TRBD1 is possibly the D segment (5 matching bases). The sequence in DNA is TGTGCCAGCAGTTTAAGGGGCGCGTATAATTCACCCCTCCACTTT. Translated, this is CASSLRGAYNSPLHF.